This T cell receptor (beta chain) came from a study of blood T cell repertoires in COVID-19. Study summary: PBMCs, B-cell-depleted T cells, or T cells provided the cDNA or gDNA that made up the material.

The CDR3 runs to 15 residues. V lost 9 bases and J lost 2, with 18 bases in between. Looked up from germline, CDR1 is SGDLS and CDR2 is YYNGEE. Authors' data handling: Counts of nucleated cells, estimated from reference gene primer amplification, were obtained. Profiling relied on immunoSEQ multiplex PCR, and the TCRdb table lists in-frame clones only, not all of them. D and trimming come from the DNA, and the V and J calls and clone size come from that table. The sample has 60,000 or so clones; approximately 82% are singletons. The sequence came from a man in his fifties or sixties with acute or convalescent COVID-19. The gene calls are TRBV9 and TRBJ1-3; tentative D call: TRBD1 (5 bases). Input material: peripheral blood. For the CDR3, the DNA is TGTGCCACCGCCCCCCCAGGGTTGGCTGGAAACACCATATATTTT. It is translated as CATAPPGLAGNTIYF.